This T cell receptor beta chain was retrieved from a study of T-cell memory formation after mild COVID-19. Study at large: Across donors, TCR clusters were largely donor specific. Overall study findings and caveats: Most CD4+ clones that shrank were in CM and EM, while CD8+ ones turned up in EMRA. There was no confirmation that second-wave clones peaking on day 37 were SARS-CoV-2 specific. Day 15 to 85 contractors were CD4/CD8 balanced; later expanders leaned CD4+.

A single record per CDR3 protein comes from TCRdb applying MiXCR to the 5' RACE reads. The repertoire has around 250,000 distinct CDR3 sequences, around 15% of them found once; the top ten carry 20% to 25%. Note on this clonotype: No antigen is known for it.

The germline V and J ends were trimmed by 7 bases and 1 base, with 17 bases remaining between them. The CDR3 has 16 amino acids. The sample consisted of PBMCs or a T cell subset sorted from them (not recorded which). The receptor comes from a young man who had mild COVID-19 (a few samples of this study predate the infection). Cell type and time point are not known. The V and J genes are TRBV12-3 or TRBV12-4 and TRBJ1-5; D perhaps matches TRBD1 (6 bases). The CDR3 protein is CASTNFPDSSNQPQHF. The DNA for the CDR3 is TGTGCCAGCACTAATTTTCCGGACAGCAGCAATCAGCCCCAGCATTTT.